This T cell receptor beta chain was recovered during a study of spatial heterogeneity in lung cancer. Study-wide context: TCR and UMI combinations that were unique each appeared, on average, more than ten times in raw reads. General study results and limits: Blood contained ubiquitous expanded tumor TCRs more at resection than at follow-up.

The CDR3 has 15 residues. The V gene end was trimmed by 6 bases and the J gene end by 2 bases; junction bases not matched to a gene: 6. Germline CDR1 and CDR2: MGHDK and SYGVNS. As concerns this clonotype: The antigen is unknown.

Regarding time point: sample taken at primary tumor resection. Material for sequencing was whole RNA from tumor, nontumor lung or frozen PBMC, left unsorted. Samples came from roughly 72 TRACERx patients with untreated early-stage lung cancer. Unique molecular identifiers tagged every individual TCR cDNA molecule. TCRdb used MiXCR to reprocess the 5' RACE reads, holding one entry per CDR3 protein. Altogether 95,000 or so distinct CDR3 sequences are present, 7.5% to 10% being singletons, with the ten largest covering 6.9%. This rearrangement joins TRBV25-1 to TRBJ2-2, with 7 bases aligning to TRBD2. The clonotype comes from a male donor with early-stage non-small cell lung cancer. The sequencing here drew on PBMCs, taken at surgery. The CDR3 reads CASSQAGPNTGELFF. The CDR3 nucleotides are TGTGCCAGCAGCCAAGCGGGACCTAACACCGGGGAGCTGTTTTTT.